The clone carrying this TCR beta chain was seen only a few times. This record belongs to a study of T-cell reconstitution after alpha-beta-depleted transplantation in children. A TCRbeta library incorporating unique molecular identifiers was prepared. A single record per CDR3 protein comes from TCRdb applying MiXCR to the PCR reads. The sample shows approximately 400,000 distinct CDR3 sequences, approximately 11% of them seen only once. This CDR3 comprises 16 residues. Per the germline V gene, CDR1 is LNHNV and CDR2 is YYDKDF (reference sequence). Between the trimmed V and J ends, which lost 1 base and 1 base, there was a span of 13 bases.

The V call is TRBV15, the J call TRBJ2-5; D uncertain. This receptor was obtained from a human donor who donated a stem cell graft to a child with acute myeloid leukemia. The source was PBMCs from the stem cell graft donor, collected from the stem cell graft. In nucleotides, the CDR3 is TGTGCCACCAGCAGAGTGTTGGGGTGGACCCAAGAGACCCAGTACTTC. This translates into CATSRVLGWTQETQYF.